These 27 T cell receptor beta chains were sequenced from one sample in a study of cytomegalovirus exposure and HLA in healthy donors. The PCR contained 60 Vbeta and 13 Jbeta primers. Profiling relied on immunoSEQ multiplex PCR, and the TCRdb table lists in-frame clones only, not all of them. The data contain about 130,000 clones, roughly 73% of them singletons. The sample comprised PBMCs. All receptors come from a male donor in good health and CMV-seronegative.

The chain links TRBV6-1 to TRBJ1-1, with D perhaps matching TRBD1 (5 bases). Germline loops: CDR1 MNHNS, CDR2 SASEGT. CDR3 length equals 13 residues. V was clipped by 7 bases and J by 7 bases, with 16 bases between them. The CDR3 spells CASMVRGVFEAFF. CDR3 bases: TGTGCCAGCATGGTTAGGGGCGTTTTTGAAGCTTTCTTT.

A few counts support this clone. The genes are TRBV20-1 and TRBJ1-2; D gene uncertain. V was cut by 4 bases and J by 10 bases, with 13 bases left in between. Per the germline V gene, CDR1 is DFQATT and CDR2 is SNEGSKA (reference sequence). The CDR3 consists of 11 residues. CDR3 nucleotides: TGCAGTGCTACTGGCGGTGTGGTCTACACCTTC. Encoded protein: CSATGGVVYTF.

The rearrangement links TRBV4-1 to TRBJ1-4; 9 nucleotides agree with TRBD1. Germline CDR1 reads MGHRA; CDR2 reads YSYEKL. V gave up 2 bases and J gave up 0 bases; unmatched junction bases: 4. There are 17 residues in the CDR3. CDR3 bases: TGCGCCAGCAGCCAATCGGGACAGGGCCCAACTAATGAAAAACTGTTTTTT. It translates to CASSQSGQGPTNEKLFF.

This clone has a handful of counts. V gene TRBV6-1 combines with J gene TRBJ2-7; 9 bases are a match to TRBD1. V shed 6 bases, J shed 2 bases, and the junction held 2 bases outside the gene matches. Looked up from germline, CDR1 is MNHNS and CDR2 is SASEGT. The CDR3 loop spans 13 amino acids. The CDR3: CASRGQGTYEQYF. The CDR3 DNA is TGTGCCAGCAGGGGACAGGGAACCTACGAGCAGTACTTC.

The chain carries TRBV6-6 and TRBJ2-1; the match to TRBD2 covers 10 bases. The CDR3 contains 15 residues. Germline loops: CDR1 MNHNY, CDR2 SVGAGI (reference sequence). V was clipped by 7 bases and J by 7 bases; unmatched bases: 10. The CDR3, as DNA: TGTGCCAGCACCGGACCGGGACTAGCGAGGAATGAGCAGTTCTTC. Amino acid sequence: CASTGPGLARNEQFF.

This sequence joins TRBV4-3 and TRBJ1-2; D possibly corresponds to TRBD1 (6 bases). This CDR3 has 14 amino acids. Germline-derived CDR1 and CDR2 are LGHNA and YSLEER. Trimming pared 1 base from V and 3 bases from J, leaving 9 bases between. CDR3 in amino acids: CASSQAEGDYGYTF. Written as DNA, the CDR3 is TGCGCCAGCAGCCAAGCCGAGGGGGACTATGGCTACACCTTC.

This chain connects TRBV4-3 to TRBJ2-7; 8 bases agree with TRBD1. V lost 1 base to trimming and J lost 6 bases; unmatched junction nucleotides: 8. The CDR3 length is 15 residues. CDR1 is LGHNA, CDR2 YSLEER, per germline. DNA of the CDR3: TGCGCCAGCAGCCAAGGGCGGACAGGGTCTTTCGAGCAGTACTTC. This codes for CASSQGRTGSFEQYF.

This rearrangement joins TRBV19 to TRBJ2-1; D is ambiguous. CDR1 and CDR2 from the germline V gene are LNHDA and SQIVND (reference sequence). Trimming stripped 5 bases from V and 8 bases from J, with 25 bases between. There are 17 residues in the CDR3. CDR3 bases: TGTGCCAGTAGTGCCCATTCGGGTGGGTCCTTTGGCGATGAGCAGTTCTTC. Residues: CASSAHSGGSFGDEQFF.

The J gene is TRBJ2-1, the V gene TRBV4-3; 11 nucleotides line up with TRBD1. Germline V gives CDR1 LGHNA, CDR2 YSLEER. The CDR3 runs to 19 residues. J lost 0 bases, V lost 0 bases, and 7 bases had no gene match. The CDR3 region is CASSQDRDRGASSYNEQFF. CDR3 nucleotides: TGCGCCAGCAGCCAAGACCGGGACAGGGGGGCGAGCTCCTACAATGAGCAGTTCTTC.

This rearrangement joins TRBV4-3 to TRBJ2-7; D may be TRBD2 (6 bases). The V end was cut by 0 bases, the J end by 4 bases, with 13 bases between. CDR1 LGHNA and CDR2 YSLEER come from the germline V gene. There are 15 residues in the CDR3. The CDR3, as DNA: TGCGCCAGCAGCCAAGAGTGGGAGGACTTTTACGAGCAGTACTTC. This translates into CASSQEWEDFYEQYF.

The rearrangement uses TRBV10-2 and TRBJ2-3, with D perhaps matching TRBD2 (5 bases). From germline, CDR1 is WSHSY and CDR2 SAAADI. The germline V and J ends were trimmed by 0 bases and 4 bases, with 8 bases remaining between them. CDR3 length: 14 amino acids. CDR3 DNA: TGCGCCAGCAGTGAGTCGAGGGCCTCAGATACGCAGTATTTT. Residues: CASSESRASDTQYF.

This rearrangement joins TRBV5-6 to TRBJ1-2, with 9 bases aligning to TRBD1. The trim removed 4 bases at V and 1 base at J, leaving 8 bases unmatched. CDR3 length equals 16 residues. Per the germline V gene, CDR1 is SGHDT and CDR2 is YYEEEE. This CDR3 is CASSRDRVHINYGYTF. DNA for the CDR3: TGTGCCAGCAGCCGGGACAGGGTCCACATTAACTATGGCTACACCTTC.

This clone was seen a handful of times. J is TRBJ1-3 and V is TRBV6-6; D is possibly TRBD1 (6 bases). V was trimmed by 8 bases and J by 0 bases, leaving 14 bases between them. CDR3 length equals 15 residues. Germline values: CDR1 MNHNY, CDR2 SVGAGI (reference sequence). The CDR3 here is CASGDRFPSGNTIYF. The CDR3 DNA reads TGTGCCAGCGGCGACAGGTTCCCCTCTGGAAACACCATATATTTT.

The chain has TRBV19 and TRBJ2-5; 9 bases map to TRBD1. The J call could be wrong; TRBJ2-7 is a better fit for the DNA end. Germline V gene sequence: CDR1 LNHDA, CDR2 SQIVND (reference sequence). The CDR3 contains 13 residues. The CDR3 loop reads CASKGTGRHEQYF. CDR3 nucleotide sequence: TGTGCCAGCAAAGGGACAGGGAGGCACGAGCAGTACTTC.

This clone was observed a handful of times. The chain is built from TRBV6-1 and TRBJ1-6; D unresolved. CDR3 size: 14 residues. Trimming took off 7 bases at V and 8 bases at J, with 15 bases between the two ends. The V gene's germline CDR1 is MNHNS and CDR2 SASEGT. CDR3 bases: TGTGCCAGCACCGAGGAGGCTTCCTATTCACCCCTCCACTTT. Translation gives CASTEEASYSPLHF.

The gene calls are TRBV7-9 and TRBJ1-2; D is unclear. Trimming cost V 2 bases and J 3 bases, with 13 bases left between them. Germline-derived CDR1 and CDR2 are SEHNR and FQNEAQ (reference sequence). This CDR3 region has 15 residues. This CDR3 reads CASSLIAPRDYGYTF. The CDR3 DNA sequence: TGTGCCAGCAGCTTAATCGCCCCGAGGGACTATGGCTACACCTTC.

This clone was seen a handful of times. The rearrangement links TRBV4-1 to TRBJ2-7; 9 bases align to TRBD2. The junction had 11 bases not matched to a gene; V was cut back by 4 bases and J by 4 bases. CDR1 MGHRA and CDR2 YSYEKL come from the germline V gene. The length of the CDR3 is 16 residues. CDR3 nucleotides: TGCGCCAGCAGCCCTCACTTTTCGCGGGGGGGATACGAGCAGTACTTC. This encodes CASSPHFSRGGYEQYF.

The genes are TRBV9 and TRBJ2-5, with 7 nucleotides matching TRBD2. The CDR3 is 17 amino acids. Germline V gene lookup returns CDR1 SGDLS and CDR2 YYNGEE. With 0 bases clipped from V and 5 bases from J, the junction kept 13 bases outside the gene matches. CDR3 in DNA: TGTGCCAGCAGCGTAGAGGGAGGGGCAAGAAGGGAGGAGACCCAGTACTTC. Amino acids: CASSVEGGARREETQYF.

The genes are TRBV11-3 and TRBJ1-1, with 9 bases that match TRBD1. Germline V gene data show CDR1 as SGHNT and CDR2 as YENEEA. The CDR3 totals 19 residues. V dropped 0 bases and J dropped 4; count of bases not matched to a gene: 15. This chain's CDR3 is CASSLDRGGQGLTGTEAFF. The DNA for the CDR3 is TGTGCCAGCAGCTTAGATCGGGGGGGACAGGGCCTGACGGGCACTGAAGCTTTCTTT.

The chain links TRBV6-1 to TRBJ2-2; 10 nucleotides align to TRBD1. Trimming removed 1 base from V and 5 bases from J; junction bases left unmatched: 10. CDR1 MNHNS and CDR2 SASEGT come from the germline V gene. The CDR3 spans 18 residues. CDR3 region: CASSEVSGGQGRTGELFF. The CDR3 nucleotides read TGTGCCAGCAGTGAAGTGAGCGGGGGACAGGGGAGAACCGGGGAGCTGTTTTTT.

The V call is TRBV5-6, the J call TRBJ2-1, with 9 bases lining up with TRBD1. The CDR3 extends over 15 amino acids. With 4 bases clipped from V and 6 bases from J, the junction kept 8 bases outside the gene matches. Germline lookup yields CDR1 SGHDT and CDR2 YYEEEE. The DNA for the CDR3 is TGTGCCAGCAGCGACAGGGGGAAGTGGGGCAATGAGCAGTTCTTC. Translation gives CASSDRGKWGNEQFF.

CDR3: CAWSLTAVQPQHF. The CDR3 DNA follows: TGTGCCTGGAGTCTTACAGCAGTTCAGCCCCAGCATTTT. This chain uses TRBV30 with TRBJ1-5, with unresolved D. Deletions cut 2 bases from V and 6 bases from J, with 11 bases between. This CDR3 is 13 amino acids long. Germline lookup yields CDR1 GTSNPN and CDR2 SVGIG (reference sequence). The full variable domain, with the rest looked up from reference TRBV30 and TRBJ1-5, is SQTIHQWPATLVQPVGSPLSLECTVEGTSNPNLYWYRQAAGRGLQLLFYSVGIGQISSEVPQNLSASRPQDRQFILSSKKLLLSDSGFYLCAWSLTAVQPQHFGDGTRLSIL.

In DNA form, the CDR3 reads TGTGCCAGCAGCGTAGCGGGTAGCGGGGGGATTCAAGAGACCCAGTACTTC. Its translation: CASSVAGSGGIQETQYF. J is TRBJ2-5 and V is TRBV9; 10 nucleotides match TRBD2. V shed 0 bases, J shed 2 bases, and the junction held 7 bases outside the gene matches. The CDR3 runs to 17 residues. Germline CDR1 and CDR2: SGDLS and YYNGEE.

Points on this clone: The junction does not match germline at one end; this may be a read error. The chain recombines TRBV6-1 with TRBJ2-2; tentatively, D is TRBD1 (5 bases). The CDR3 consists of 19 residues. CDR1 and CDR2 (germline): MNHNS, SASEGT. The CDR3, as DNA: TGTGCCACCAGTGAAGCCCCAGGGAACACCCCTACGAACACCGGGGAGCTGTTTTTT. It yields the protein CATSEAPGNTPTNTGELFF.

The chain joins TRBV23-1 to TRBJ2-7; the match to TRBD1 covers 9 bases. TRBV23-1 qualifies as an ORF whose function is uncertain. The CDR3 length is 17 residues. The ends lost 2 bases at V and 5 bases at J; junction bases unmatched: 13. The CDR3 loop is CASSQLGPGQGNHEQYF. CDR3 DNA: TGCGCCAGCAGTCAACTTGGACCGGGACAGGGTAACCACGAGCAGTACTTC.

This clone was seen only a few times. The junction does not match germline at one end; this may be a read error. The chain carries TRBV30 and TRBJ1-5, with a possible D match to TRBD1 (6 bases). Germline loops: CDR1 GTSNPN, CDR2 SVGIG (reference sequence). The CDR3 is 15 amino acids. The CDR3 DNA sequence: TGCCCCATCAATCAGGGGTTATATAGCAATCAGCCCCAGCATTTT. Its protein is CPINQGLYSNQPQHF.

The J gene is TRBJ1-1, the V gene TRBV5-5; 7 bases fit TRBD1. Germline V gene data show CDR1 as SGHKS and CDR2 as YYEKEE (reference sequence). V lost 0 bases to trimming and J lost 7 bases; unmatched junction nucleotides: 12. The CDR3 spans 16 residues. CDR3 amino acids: CASSLEFFTGEDEAFF. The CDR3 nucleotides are TGTGCCAGCAGCTTGGAATTCTTTACAGGGGAGGATGAAGCTTTCTTT.